This T cell receptor beta chain came from a study of response to subunit inactivated influenza vaccine. Study-wide results and caveats: Authors suggested few new T cells are recruited by each seasonal influenza vaccination.

This clonotype was detected once. Antigen unknown. A junction boundary mismatches the germline segment, possibly from a read error. One entry per CDR3 protein results from TCRdb running MiXCR on the RT-PCR reads. The sample carries 650,000 to 800,000 distinct CDR3 sequences, about 14% recorded once. Sequenced here: PBMCs from blood, sampled approximately 15 days before vaccination. This clonotype was obtained from a man aged 50 or older who received an inactivated influenza vaccine.

The CDR3 loop reads CAGSLGQAFYEQYF. CDR3 nucleotides: TGCGCCGGCAGCTTGGGACAGGCCTTCTACGAGCAGTACTTC. The genes are TRBV5-1 and TRBJ2-7; TRBD1 matches 8 bases. Germline V gives CDR1 SGHRS, CDR2 YFSETQ. The CDR3 is made up of 14 amino acids.